This TCR beta chain was documented in a study of cytomegalovirus exposure and HLA in healthy donors. For the study at large: Among around 200 million T cells, an earlier analysis found 117 million unique TCR beta sequences.

With regard to this clone: Its antigen is still unknown.

This CDR3 is 15 amino acids long. Germline-derived CDR1 and CDR2 are SGHTA and FQGNSA. After removal of 10 bases from V and 4 bases from J, the junction contained 10 bases not matched to a gene. The PCR was carried out with 60 Vbeta primers and 13 Jbeta primers. The method was immunoSEQ multiplex PCR; TCRdb's version includes in-frame clones alone and lacks a portion of them. The repertoire has around 150,000 clones, approximately 79% of them found once; the top ten carry approximately 7.1%. Notes on the study in general: Reports showed the classifier diagnosing cytomegalovirus status with high specificity and sensitivity.

The donors gave bone marrow, and they were healthy. Sequenced material: PBMCs. The chain links TRBV7-2 to TRBJ2-2, with 9 bases lining up with TRBD1. The clonotype originates from a middle-aged man in good health and CMV-seropositive. Written as DNA, the CDR3 is TGTGCCACCATCACAGGGGGCCGCGGCACCGGGGAGCTGTTTTTT. It yields the protein CATITGGRGTGELFF.